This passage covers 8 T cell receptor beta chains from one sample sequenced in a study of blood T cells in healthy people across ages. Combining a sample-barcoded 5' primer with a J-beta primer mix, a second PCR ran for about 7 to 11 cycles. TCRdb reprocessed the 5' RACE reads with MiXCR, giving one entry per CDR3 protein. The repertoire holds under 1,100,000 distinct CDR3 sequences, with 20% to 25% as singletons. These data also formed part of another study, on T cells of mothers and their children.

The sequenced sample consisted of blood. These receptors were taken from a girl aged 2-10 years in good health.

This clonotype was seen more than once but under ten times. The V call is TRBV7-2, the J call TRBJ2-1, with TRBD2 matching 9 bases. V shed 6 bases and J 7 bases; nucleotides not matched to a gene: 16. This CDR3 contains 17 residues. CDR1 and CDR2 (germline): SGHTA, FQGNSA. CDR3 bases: TGTGCCAGCAGGCTATCTGTAGCGGGAGTAAAAGGGAATGAGCAGTTCTTC. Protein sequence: CASRLSVAGVKGNEQFF. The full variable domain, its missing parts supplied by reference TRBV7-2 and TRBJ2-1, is GAGVSQSPSNKVTEKGKDVELRCDPISGHTALYWYRQSLGQGLEFLIYFQGNSAPDKSGLPSDRFSAERTGGSVSTLTIQRTQQEDSAVYLCASRLSVAGVKGNEQFFGPGTRLTVL.

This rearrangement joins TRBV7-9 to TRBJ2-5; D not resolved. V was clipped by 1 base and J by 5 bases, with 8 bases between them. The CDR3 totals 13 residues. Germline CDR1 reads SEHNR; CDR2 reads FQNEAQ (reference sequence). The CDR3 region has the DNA TGTGCCAGCAGCTTAGGGTCGGTGGAGACCCAGTACTTC. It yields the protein CASSLGSVETQYF.

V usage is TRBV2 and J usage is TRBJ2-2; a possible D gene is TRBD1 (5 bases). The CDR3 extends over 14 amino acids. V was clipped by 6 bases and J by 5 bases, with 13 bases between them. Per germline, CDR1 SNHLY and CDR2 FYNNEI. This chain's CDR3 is CASRQTELTGELFF. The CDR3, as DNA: TGTGCCAGCAGACAGACAGAACTAACCGGGGAGCTGTTTTTT. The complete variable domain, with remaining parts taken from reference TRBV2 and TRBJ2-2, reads EPEVTQTPSHQVTQMGQEVILRCVPISNHLYFYWYRQILGQKVEFLVSFYNNEISEKSEIFDDQFSVERPDGSNFTLKIRSTKLEDSAMYFCASRQTELTGELFFGEGSRLTVL.

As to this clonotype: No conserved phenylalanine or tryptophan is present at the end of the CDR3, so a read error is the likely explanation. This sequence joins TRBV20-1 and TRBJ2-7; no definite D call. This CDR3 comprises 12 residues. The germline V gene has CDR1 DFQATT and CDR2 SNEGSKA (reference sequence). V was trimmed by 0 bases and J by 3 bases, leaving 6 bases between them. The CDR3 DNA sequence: TGCAGTGCTAGAGAGGGCGGCTACGAGCAGTACTCC. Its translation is CSAREGGYEQYS.

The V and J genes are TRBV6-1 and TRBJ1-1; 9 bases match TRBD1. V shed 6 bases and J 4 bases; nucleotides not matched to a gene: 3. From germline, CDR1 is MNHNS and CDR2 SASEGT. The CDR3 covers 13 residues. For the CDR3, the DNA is TGTGCCAGCAGGCGACAGGGGGTCACTGAAGCTTTCTTT. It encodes CASRRQGVTEAFF.

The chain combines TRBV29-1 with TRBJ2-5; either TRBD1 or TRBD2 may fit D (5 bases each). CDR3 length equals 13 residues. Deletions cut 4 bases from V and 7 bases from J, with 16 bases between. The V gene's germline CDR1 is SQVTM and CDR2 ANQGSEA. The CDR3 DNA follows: TGCAGCGTTGGAGCAACAGGCGAGGGGACCCAGTACTTC. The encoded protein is CSVGATGEGTQYF.

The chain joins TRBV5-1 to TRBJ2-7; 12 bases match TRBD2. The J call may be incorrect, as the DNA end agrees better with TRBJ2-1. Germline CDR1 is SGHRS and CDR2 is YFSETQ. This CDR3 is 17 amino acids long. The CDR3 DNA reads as TGCGCCAGCAGCTTGGGAGCTAGCGGGGGGGCGTGGAATGAGCAGTTCTTC. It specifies CASSLGASGGAWNEQFF.

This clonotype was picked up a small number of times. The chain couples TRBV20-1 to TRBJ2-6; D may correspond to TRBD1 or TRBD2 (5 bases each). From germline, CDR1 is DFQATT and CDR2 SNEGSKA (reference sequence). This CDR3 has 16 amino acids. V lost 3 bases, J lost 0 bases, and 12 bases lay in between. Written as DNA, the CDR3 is TGCAGTGCTAGGGGACGGAGCTTCTCTGGGGCCAACGTCCTGACTTTC. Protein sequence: CSARGRSFSGANVLTF.